Listed below are T cell receptor beta chains from one sample, sequenced in a study of STAT5B mutations in CD4+ large granular lymphocyte leukemia. Assay used: immunoSEQ multiplex PCR; TCRdb lists only in-frame clones, some missing. The sample holds about 35,000 clones; more than 65% are singletons and the top ten take around 2.1%. Sequenced sample: CD4+ T cells from blood buffy coats. The receptor source for this set is a human donor in good health. The CDR3 runs from the conserved cysteine through the conserved F or W. Fields, in order: clone size, D gene, V gene, J gene, CDR3 protein, CDR3 DNA. The D gene is left open where the match is weak. Some rows mark clone size as missing; the rest say once, few, many or name a class of expanded clone.

clone size: few
D gene: .
V gene: TRBV30
J gene: TRBJ2-2
CDR3 protein: CAWSPSQNTGELFF
CDR3 DNA: TGTGCCTGGAGCCCTAGCCAGAACACCGGGGAGCTGTTTTTT

clone size: .
D gene: .
V gene: TRBV5-8
J gene: TRBJ1-2
CDR3 protein: CASSRGPIRGYTF
CDR3 DNA: TGTGCCAGCAGCCGGGGGCCAATTCGGGGCTACACCTTC

clone size: once
D gene: TRBD2
V gene: TRBV5-4
J gene: TRBJ2-3
CDR3 protein: CASSSGLAGGPGDTQYF
CDR3 DNA: TGTGCCAGCAGCTCGGGACTAGCGGGAGGGCCGGGGGATACGCAGTATTTT

clone size: few
D gene: .
V gene: TRBV4-1
J gene: TRBJ1-5
CDR3 protein: CASSRPDRQNQPQHF
CDR3 DNA: TGCGCCAGCAGCCGTCCCGACAGGCAGAATCAGCCCCAGCATTTT

clone size: few
D gene: .
V gene: TRBV21-1
J gene: TRBJ2-2
CDR3 protein: CASSKLAGGCTGELFF
CDR3 DNA: TGTGCCAGCAGCAAACTAGCGGGGGGCTGCACCGGGGAGCTGTTTTTT

clone size: .
D gene: .
V gene: TRBV2
J gene: TRBJ2-7
CDR3 protein: CASSDLGTSPYEQYF
CDR3 DNA: TGTGCCAGCAGTGATCTGGGTACTAGCCCCTACGAGCAGTACTTC

clone size: .
D gene: .
V gene: TRBV18
J gene: TRBJ2-7
CDR3 protein: CASSPSGRDEQYF
CDR3 DNA: TGTGCCAGCTCACCTTCGGGGCGCGACGAGCAGTACTTC

clone size: .
D gene: TRBD1
V gene: TRBV6-1
J gene: TRBJ1-2
CDR3 protein: CASSVQGAGGYTF
CDR3 DNA: TGTGCCAGCAGTGTACAGGGGGCGGGGGGCTACACCTTC

clone size: .
D gene: .
V gene: TRBV5-6
J gene: TRBJ1-5
CDR3 protein: CASSSGFDNQPQHF
CDR3 DNA: TGTGCCAGCAGCTCTGGATTTGACAATCAGCCCCAGCATTTT

clone size: .
D gene: .
V gene: TRBV6-1
J gene: TRBJ2-7
CDR3 protein: CASSEPWEGLGEQYF
CDR3 DNA: TGTGCCAGCAGTGAACCTTGGGAAGGGCTTGGCGAGCAGTACTTC

clone size: once
D gene: .
V gene: TRBV21-1
J gene: TRBJ1-4
CDR3 protein: CASSTQRTGELFF
CDR3 DNA: TGTGCCAGCAGCACTCAAAGGACCGGAGAACTGTTTTTT

clone size: .
D gene: TRBD1
V gene: TRBV9
J gene: TRBJ2-3
CDR3 protein: CASSPRTGDRTDTQYF
CDR3 DNA: TGTGCCAGCAGCCCACGGACAGGGGATCGCACAGATACGCAGTATTTT

clone size: .
D gene: .
V gene: TRBV27
J gene: TRBJ2-3
CDR3 protein: CASSLSGRVSTDTQYF
CDR3 DNA: TGTGCCAGCAGTTTATCGGGTAGGGTTAGCACAGATACGCAGTATTTT

clone size: .
D gene: TRBD1
V gene: TRBV18
J gene: TRBJ2-7
CDR3 protein: CASTYDRAEQYF
CDR3 DNA: TGTGCCAGTACCTACGACAGGGCCGAGCAGTACTTC

clone size: .
D gene: .
V gene: TRBV4-2
J gene: TRBJ1-1
CDR3 protein: CASSSGPGMNTEAFF
CDR3 DNA: TGTGCCAGCAGCTCGGGACCGGGAATGAACACTGAAGCTTTCTTT

clone size: once
D gene: TRBD1
V gene: TRBV11-2
J gene: TRBJ2-2
CDR3 protein: CASPAQIGQGNRYTGELFF
CDR3 DNA: TGTGCCAGCCCTGCCCAAATTGGACAGGGGAATAGGTACACCGGGGAGCTGTTTTTT